Below are 3 T cell receptor beta chains sequenced from a single sample in a study of graft-versus-host responses after intestinal transplantation. Their antigens are not known. Here immunoSEQ multiplex PCR was the method, and the copy in TCRdb shows in-frame clones only, minus some. The sample carries 65,000 to 85,000 clones, roughly 84% recorded once. Sequencing used unstimulated CD8+ T cells sorted from spleen or lymph node cells, obtained before transplant. Source of these receptors: a human donor who was the organ donor for an intestinal transplant.

The chain is built from TRBV19 and TRBJ1-2, with D hard to call. Trimming removed 8 bases from V and 6 bases from J, with 19 bases in between. Germline loops: CDR1 LNHDA, CDR2 SQIVND (reference sequence). CDR3 length: 14 amino acids. The CDR3 region has the DNA TGTGCCAGTCAGGCTCACCAGAACATAGATGGCTACACCTTC. It codes for CASQAHQNIDGYTF.

The chain has TRBV5-6 and TRBJ1-2; 7 positions match TRBD1. V was pared by 0 bases and J by 2 bases, with 16 bases of the junction left unmatched. The CDR3 spans 19 residues. Germline lookup yields CDR1 SGHDT and CDR2 YYEEEE. This CDR3 reads CASSLAAWDRTKSNYGYTF. For the CDR3, the DNA is TGTGCCAGCAGCTTGGCGGCATGGGACAGAACAAAATCCAACTATGGCTACACCTTC.

This clone was detected once. J is TRBJ1-2 and V is TRBV19; no clear D. The V end was cut by 4 bases, the J end by 4 bases, with 16 bases between. The CDR3 contains 15 residues. Germline V gives CDR1 LNHDA, CDR2 SQIVND (reference sequence). CDR3 nucleotide sequence: TGTGCCAGTAGTAGATCACCCTTTTCTATCTATGGCTACACCTTC. Its protein is CASSRSPFSIYGYTF.